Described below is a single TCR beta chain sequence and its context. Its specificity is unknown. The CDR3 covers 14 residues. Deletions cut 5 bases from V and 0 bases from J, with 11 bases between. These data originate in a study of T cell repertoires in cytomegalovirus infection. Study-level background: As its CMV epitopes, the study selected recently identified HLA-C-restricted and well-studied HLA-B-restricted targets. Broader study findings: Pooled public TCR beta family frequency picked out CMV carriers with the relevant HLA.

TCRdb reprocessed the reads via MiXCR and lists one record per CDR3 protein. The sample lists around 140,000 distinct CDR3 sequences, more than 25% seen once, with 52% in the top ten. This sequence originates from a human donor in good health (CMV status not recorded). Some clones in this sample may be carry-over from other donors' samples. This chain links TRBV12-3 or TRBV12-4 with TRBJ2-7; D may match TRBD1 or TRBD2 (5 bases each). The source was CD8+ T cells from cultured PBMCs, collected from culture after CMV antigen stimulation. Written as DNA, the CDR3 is TGTGCCAGCAGTGGTCCGGGGACCTCCTACGAGCAGTACTTC. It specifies CASSGPGTSYEQYF.